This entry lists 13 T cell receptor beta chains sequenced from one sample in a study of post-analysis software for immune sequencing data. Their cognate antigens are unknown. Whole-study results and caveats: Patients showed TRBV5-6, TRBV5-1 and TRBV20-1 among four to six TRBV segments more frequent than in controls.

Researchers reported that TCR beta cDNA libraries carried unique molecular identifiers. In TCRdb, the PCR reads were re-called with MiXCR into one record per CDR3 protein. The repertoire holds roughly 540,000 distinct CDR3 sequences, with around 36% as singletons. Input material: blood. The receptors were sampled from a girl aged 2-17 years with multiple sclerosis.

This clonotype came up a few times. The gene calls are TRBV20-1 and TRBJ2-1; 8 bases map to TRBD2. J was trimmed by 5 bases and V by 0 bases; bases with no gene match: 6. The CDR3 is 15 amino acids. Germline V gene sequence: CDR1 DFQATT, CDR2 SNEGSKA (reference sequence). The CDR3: CSARDPRGGNNEQFF. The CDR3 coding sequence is TGCAGTGCTAGAGATCCCCGGGGGGGAAACAATGAGCAGTTCTTC.

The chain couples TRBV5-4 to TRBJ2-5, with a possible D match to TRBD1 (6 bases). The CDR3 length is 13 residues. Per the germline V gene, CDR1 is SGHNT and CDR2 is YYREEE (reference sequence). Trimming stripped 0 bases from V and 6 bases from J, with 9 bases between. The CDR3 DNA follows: TGTGCCAGCAGCTTGGGACAGGAAAAGACCCAGTACTTC. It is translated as CASSLGQEKTQYF.

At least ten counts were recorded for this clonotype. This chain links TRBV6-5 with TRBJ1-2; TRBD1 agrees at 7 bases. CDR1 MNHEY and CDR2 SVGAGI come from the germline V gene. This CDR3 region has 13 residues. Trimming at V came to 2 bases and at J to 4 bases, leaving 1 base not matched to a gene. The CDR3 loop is CASSYRDSYGYTF. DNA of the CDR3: TGTGCCAGCAGTTACCGGGACAGCTATGGCTACACCTTC.

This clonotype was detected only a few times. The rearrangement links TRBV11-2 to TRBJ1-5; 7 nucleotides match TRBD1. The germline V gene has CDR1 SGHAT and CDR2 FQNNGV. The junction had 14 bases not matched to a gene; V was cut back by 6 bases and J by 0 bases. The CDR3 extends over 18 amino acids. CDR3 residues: CASRLARGAHYSNQPQHF. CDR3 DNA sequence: TGTGCCAGCAGACTTGCCAGGGGGGCCCATTATAGCAATCAGCCCCAGCATTTT.

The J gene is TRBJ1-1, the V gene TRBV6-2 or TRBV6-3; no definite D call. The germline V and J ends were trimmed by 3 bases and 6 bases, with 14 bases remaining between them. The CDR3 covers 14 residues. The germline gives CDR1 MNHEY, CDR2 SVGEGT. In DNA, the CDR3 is TGTGCCAGCAGTTATGGACGCCCGGGAGCTGAAGCTTTCTTT. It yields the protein CASSYGRPGAEAFF.

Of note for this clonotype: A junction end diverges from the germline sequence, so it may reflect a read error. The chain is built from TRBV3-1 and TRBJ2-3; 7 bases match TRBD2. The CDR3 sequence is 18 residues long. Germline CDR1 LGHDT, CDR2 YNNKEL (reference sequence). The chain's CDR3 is CACSQGPTGGLDTDTQYF. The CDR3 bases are TGTGCCTGCAGCCAAGGACCAACCGGGGGGTTAGACACAGATACGCAGTATTTT.

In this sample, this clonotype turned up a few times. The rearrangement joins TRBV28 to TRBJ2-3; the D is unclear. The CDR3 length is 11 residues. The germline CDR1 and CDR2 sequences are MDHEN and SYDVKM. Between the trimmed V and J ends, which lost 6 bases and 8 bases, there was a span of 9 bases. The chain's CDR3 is CASSSPGTQYF. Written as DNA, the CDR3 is TGTGCCAGCAGCTCTCCTGGTACGCAGTATTTT.

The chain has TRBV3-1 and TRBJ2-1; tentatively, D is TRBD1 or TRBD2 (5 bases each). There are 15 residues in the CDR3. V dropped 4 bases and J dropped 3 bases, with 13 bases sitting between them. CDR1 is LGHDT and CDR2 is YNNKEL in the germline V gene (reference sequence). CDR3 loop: CASSPVIGGYNEQFF. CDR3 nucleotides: TGTGCCAGCAGCCCAGTGATTGGGGGCTACAATGAGCAGTTCTTC.

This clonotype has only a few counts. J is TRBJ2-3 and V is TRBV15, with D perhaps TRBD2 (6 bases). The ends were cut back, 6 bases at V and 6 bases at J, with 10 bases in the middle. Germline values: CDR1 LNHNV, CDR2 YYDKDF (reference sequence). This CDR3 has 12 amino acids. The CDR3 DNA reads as TGTGCCACCAGGCGGGGTGGGGATACGCAGTATTTT. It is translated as CATRRGGDTQYF.

DNA for the CDR3: TGTGCCAGCAGCTCAACTAGCGGGGGCGAACATGAGCAGTTCTTC. It translates to CASSSTSGGEHEQFF. V and J are TRBV5-6 and TRBJ2-1; 11 bases agree with TRBD2. V shed 3 bases and J 8 bases; nucleotides not matched to a gene: 7. CDR3 length: 15 residues. The V gene's germline CDR1 is SGHDT and CDR2 YYEEEE.

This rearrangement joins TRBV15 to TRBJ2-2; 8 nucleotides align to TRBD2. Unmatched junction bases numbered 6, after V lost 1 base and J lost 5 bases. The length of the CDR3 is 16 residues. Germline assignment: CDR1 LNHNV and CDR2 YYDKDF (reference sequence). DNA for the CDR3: TGTGCCACCAGCAGAGCCCCCAGCGGGGGTACCGGGGAGCTGTTTTTT. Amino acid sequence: CATSRAPSGGTGELFF.

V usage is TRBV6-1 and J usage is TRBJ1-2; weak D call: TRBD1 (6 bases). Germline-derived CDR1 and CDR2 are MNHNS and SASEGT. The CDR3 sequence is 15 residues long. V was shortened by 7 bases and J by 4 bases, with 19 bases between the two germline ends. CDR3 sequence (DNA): TGTGCCAGCATCATTTGGGTGGCAGGGGCCTATGGCTACACCTTC. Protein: CASIIWVAGAYGYTF.

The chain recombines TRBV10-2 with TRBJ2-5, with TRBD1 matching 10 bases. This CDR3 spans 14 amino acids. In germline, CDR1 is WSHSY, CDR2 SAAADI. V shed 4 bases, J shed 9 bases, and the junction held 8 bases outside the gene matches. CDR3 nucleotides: TGCGCCAGCAGTGTCGCGGGACAGGGGACGGCCCAGTACTTC. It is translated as CASSVAGQGTAQYF.